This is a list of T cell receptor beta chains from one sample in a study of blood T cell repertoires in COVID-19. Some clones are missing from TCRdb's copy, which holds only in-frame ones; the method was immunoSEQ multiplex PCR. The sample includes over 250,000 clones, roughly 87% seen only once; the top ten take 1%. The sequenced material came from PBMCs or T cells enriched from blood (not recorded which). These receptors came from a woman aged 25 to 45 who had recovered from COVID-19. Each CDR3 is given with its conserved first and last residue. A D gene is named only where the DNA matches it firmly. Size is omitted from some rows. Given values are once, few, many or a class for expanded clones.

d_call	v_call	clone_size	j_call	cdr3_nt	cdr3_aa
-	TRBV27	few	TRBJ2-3	TGTGCCAGCAGCAGGAGAGGGTACACAGATACGCAGTATTTT	CASSRRGYTDTQYF
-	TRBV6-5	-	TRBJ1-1	TGTGCCAGCAGTTACGGTGGTGGCAACACTGAAGCTTTCTTT	CASSYGGGNTEAFF
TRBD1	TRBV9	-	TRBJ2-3	TGTGCCAGCAGCGTCGCAGGGGGCGCAGATACGCAGTATTTT	CASSVAGGADTQYF
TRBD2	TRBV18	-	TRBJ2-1	TGTGCCAGCTCACCCCTAGCGGACCCTAACAATGAGCAGTTCTTC	CASSPLADPNNEQFF
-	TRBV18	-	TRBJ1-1	TGTGCCAGCTCACGGGCCGAGGAAGCTTTCTTT	CASSRAEEAFF
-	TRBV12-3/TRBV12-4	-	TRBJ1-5	TGTGCCAGTTCGAGTAGTAGCAATCAGCCCCAGCATTTT	CASSSSSNQPQHF
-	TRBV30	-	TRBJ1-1	TGTGCCTGGAGTTACTCGTACACTGAAGCTTTCTTT	CAWSYSYTEAFF
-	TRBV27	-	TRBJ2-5	TGTGCCAGCAGTCGACACCTTTCGCAAGAGACCCAGTACTTC	CASSRHLSQETQYF
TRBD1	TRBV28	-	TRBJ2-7	TGTGCCAGCAGTTTATCAGGGGGTAGCTACGAGCAGTACTTC	CASSLSGGSYEQYF
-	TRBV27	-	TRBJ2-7	TGTGCCAGCAGGTCTAGCGCACGCTACGAGCAGTACTTC	CASRSSARYEQYF
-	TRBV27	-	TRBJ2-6	TGTGCCAGCAGTTTGAACAGGGCCAACGTCCTGACTTTC	CASSLNRANVLTF
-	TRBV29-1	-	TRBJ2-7	TGCAGCGTTGCTGAACCGGGACTCTCCTACGAGCAGTACTTC	CSVAEPGLSYEQYF
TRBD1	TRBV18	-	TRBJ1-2	TGTGCCAGCTCAGAGGGGACAGGGATGGACTATGGCTACACCTTC	CASSEGTGMDYGYTF
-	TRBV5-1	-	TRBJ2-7	TGCGCCAGCAGCTACCTAGCTAGCGTCGACGAGCAGTACTTC	CASSYLASVDEQYF
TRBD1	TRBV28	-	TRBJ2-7	TGTGCCAGCAGAGACAGGGCTTACGAGCAGTACTTC	CASRDRAYEQYF
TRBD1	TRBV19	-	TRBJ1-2	TGTGCCAGTTCGAACAGGGGGGCTAACCTCTATGGCTACACCTTC	CASSNRGANLYGYTF
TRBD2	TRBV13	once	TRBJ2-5	TGTGCCAGCAGCTTAGCGGGACGAGGGACTAGCGGGAAACAAGAGACCCAGTACTTC	CASSLAGRGTSGKQETQYF
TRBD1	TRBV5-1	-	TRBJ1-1	TGCGCCAGCAGCCAAACCGGGACAGCGAACACTGAAGCTTTCTTT	CASSQTGTANTEAFF
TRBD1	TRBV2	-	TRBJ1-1	TGTGCCAGCACCGAGACAGGGACAGGGGGCGGCGGGAGCACTGAAGCTTTCTTT	CASTETGTGGGGSTEAFF
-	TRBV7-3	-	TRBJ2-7	TGTGCCAGCAGCTTACAGGGGGGCTCCTACGAGCAGTACTTC	CASSLQGGSYEQYF
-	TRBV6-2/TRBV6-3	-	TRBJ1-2	TGTGCCAGCAGTCAACGACAAGGTCAGAGGGTCCTTACGGGCTATGGCTACACCTTC	CASSQRQGQRVLTGYGYTF
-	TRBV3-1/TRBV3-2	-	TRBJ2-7	TGTGCCAGCAGCCCAGGACTGGGATCTTACGAGCAGTACTTC	CASSPGLGSYEQYF
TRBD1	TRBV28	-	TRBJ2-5	TGTGCCAGCAGCCCCCCTTGGCTGGGACAGCTGACCCAGTACTTC	CASSPPWLGQLTQYF
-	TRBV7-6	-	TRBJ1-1	TGTGCCAGCAGCTTAGGCCAGGCGAACACTGAAGCTTTCTTT	CASSLGQANTEAFF
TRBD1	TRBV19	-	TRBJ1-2	TGTGCCAGTAGTTCGGGACAGTCTCAGGCCTTC	CASSSGQSQAF
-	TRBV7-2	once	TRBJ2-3	TGTGCCAGCAGCTTAGGGGACTCGCTTTACGATACGCAGTATTTT	CASSLGDSLYDTQYF
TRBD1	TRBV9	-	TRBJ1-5	TGTGCCAGCAGCGCCACGGGACAGCGGAATCAGCCCCAGCATTTT	CASSATGQRNQPQHF
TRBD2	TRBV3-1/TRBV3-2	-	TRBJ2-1	TGTGCCAGCAGCCCCCGGTTAGCGGGGTACAATGAGCAGTTCTTC	CASSPRLAGYNEQFF
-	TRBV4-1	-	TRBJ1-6	TGCGCCAGCAGCCAATTCGACGAGGATAATTCACCCCTCCACTTT	CASSQFDEDNSPLHF
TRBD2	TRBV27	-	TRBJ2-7	TGTGCCAGCATCCTAGTTGCGGGGGGGCCCTACGAGCAGTACTTC	CASILVAGGPYEQYF
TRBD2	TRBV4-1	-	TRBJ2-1	TGCGCCAGCAGCCTTATTATGCGGGGGAATGAGCAGTTCTTC	CASSLIMRGNEQFF
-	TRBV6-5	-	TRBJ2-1	TGTGCCAGCAGTTTAGCGGATGCCTCCTGCAATGAGCAGTTCTTC	CASSLADASCNEQFF